This TCR beta chain was sequenced during a study of blood T cell repertoires in COVID-19 (dated by TCRdb to between 2020 and 2021). Regarding the research as a whole: The collaborator samples originated in the United States, Italy and Spain and spanned the acute and convalescent phases of COVID-19. The prospective study material was composed of cDNA or gDNA derived from T cells, B-cell-depleted T cells, or PBMCs. Subjects who had been exposed to COVID-19, were actively infected with it, or had recovered from it provided the deeply sampled blood TCRbeta repertoires that made up the dataset. The repertoires were released in a freely available public database meant as a resource for research on the immune response to SARS-CoV-2. Samples came from the ongoing ImmuneRACE study (first 160 participants) plus 1,254 subjects from 6 global collaborators. The sample metadata nearly always contained a de-identified subject ID, COVID-19 status, age in years and sex. Where HLA class I and class II types were available, the types were taken from metadata supplied by the sample provider, not from assay-based typing. General findings and caveats noted by the study authors: The amount of clinical and demographic metadata varied by source and participant and was provided uncurated.

TCRbeta CDR3 regions were amplified from genomic DNA using the immunoSEQ Assay, a bias-controlled multiplex PCR. The source study handled its data this way. Within the assay, amplification of reference gene primers was used to estimate how many nucleated cells each sample contained. To quantify the absolute abundance of each unique TCRbeta CDR3 rearrangement, sequence reads were collapsed and filtered. For each sample, productive Simpson clonality was calculated by taking the square root of Simpson's diversity index across productive rearrangements. Held by TCRdb, this immuneACCESS table contains in-frame sequences only and omits some clones. Under half of the omission traces to an unresolved V gene where checked; the cause of the rest is unknown. That table supplies the V and J calls and clone size; D and trimming were determined from the DNA. Counted in this sample were 310,000 or so clones; approximately 89% of them appeared once. The top ten clonotypes cover 2.2% of the sample.

One collaborating source in Seattle enrolled patients during active infection and followed them longitudinally through the course of disease. Collaborating institutions collected whole blood in K2EDTA tubes following their own protocols. For TCRbeta analysis, collaborators shipped samples as frozen whole blood, isolated PBMCs, or DNA extracted from either of those sample types. Only one count was recorded for this clone. This clone's antigen is unknown. No base qualities exist here, and no much larger clone lies one base off it. The origin of this receptor is a woman under 40 with COVID-19, enrolled during active disease. Source material: peripheral blood.

The DNA is TGCGCCAGCAGAGGGGGCGGCAGCAATAGCAATCAGCCCCAGCATTTT. Its product reads: CASRGGGSNSNQPQHF. The sequence joins TRBV10-2 to TRBJ1-5; 7 bases in the middle match TRBD1. As encoded in the germline V gene, CDR1 is WSHSY while CDR2 is SAAADI. Trimmed from V: 6 bases; trimmed from J: 0 bases; junction bases lacking a gene match: 8. The CDR3 goes from the cysteine to the phenylalanine over 16 residues. Of the read, only the CDR3 DNA is kept; its 48 bases are in frame from base 1.